A selection of T cell receptor beta chains follows, all from one sample in a study of cytomegalovirus exposure and HLA in healthy donors. The data were produced by immunoSEQ multiplex PCR, yet TCRdb's version contains in-frame clones alone and is incomplete. This table holds about 250,000 clones, more than 85% found once. The sequenced sample consisted of PBMCs. Receptors were obtained from a man between 18 and 29 years old in good health and CMV-seropositive. CDR3s include the opening cysteine and the closing phenylalanine or tryptophan. D genes are given only for firm matches.

>12|TRBV11-2|-|TRBJ2-7
CASSLTDYEQYF
TGTGCCAGCAGCTTAACCGACTACGAGCAGTACTTC
>14|TRBV19|TRBD2|TRBJ2-7
CASSPGTSEYEQYF
TGTGCCAGTTCCCCAGGGACTAGCGAATACGAGCAGTACTTC
>16|TRBV19|TRBD2|TRBJ2-1
CASSIGGGNSYNEQFF
TGTGCCAGTAGTATAGGCGGGGGGAACTCCTACAATGAGCAGTTCTTC
>16|TRBV4-3|TRBD2|TRBJ2-7
CASSQDLASGSGEQYF
TGCGCCAGCAGCCAAGATCTTGCTAGCGGGAGCGGTGAGCAGTACTTC
>14|TRBV19|-|TRBJ1-5
CASSIGRYNQPQHF
TGTGCCAGTAGTATAGGCCGATACAATCAGCCCCAGCATTTT
>14|TRBV7-2|-|TRBJ1-5
CASSTSPTGQPQHF
TGTGCCAGCAGCACAAGCCCCACCGGTCAGCCCCAGCATTTT
>14|TRBV27|-|TRBJ2-2
CASSFGGNTGELFF
TGTGCCAGCAGTTTTGGGGGTAACACCGGGGAGCTGTTTTTT
>16|TRBV5-5|TRBD2|TRBJ2-1
CASSLELAGGYNEQFF
TGTGCCAGCAGCTTGGAGCTAGCGGGAGGGTACAATGAGCAGTTCTTC
>14|TRBV27|-|TRBJ1-4
CASSLGGEREKLFF
TGTGCCAGCAGTTTAGGGGGGGAGAGGGAAAAACTGTTTTTT
>13|TRBV29-1|-|TRBJ1-1
CSVRQFRNTEAFF
TGCAGCGTGAGACAGTTTAGGAACACTGAAGCTTTCTTT
>15|TRBV7-2|TRBD2|TRBJ2-7
CASSLGVAGLYEQYF
TGTGCCAGCAGCCTCGGGGTAGCGGGGCTCTACGAGCAGTACTTC
>13|TRBV6-1|-|TRBJ2-7
CAGGRDPSYEQYF
TGTGCCGGGGGGCGGGATCCCTCCTACGAGCAGTACTTC
>13|TRBV6-5|-|TRBJ1-5
CASSLGPNQPQHF
TGTGCCAGCAGCCTCGGTCCCAATCAGCCCCAGCATTTT
>16|TRBV27|TRBD1|TRBJ1-5
CASSSSGTGGGQPQHF
TGTGCCAGCAGTTCCTCCGGGACAGGGGGGGGGCAGCCCCAGCATTTT
>15|TRBV2|-|TRBJ2-3
CASSPPGISTDTQYF
TGTGCCAGCAGTCCCCCCGGGATAAGCACAGATACGCAGTATTTT
>15|TRBV4-1|-|TRBJ1-5
CASSQARGAGQPQHF
TGCGCCAGCAGCCAAGCTCGGGGCGCGGGTCAGCCCCAGCATTTT
>16|TRBV12-5|TRBD2|TRBJ2-5
CASGLGAGGRAETQYF
TGTGCTAGTGGTTTGGGGGCAGGAGGGAGGGCGGAGACCCAGTACTTC
>15|TRBV5-4|TRBD2|TRBJ2-3
CASSARDYGTDTQYF
TGTGCCAGCAGCGCCCGGGACTACGGCACAGATACGCAGTATTTT